The next 20 T cell receptor beta chains were all read from a single sample in a study of neurological immune-mediated disorders. In TCRdb, the 5' RACE reads were re-called with MiXCR into one record per CDR3 protein. The data contain some 37,000 distinct CDR3 sequences, 4% to 5.5% of them singletons. What was sequenced was CD4+ T cells from blood. All receptors derive from a man aged 18 to 30 in good health.

In this sample, this clonotype turned up many times. The chain has TRBV5-1 and TRBJ2-3; tentative D call: TRBD1 (5 bases). The CDR3 spans 16 residues. Trimming took 0 bases from V and 0 from J, leaving 11 bases between them. Germline V lookup: CDR1 SGHRS, CDR2 YFSETQ. Here the CDR3 reads CASSLAQGPSTDTQYF. CDR3 bases: TGCGCCAGCAGCTTGGCGCAGGGCCCTAGCACAGATACGCAGTATTTT.

Ten or more counts support this clonotype. The chain uses TRBV9 and TRBJ2-5; 7 bases agree with TRBD2. Trimming removed 0 bases from V and 2 bases from J; junction bases left unmatched: 4. Germline assignment: CDR1 SGDLS and CDR2 YYNGEE. The CDR3 runs 15 residues. The DNA of the CDR3 is TGTGCCAGCAGCGTAGGTTATAGCGGGCAAGAGACCCAGTACTTC. Its translation: CASSVGYSGQETQYF.

Many counts were recorded for this clonotype. CDR3 protein: CASSHYRDLSYEQYF. CDR3 DNA: TGCGCCAGCAGCCACTACAGGGACCTCTCCTACGAGCAGTACTTC. This chain joins TRBV4-3 and TRBJ2-7; D might be TRBD1 (6 bases). CDR3 length: 15 amino acids. Deletions cut 3 bases from V and 0 bases from J, with 12 bases between. The germline CDR1 and CDR2 sequences are LGHNA and YSLEER.

This clonotype was seen many times. This chain joins TRBV6-5 and TRBJ1-1; the D is unclear. CDR3 length: 14 amino acids. V gave up 2 bases and J gave up 5 bases, with 12 bases separating them. CDR1 and CDR2 from the germline V gene are MNHEY and SVGAGI. The CDR3 sequence: CASSYANPATEAFF. The DNA of the CDR3 is TGTGCCAGCAGTTACGCTAATCCGGCAACTGAAGCTTTCTTT.

A word on this clonotype: At one end, the junction sequence differs from germline, possibly due to a read error. The rearrangement uses TRBV5-1 and TRBJ2-2; possibly TRBD1 for D (6 bases). There are 15 residues in the CDR3. Germline V lookup: CDR1 SGHRS, CDR2 YFSETQ. The CDR3 DNA reads TGCGCCAGCTCACGGGACACGACGAATACCGGGGATCTGTTTTTT. It is translated as CASSRDTTNTGDLFF.

This clonotype occurred many times. The chain uses TRBV7-2 and TRBJ1-2, with 8 bases lining up with TRBD1. Germline V lookup: CDR1 SGHTA, CDR2 FQGNSA. The CDR3 consists of 14 residues. Trimming took 5 bases from V and 9 from J; bases not matched to a gene: 11. The CDR3 DNA reads TGTGCCAGCAGCCGTGACAGGGGAGAGGTTAGCTACACCTTC. Its translation is CASSRDRGEVSYTF.

This clonotype was seen ten or more times. This chain joins TRBV5-1 and TRBJ2-6; 7 bases align to TRBD1. V shed 3 bases and J 0 bases; nucleotides not matched to a gene: 0. Per germline, CDR1 SGHRS and CDR2 YFSETQ. The CDR3 has 15 residues. CDR3 coding DNA: TGCGCCAGCAGCTCAGGGGGCTCTGGGGCCAACGTCCTGACTTTC. Residues: CASSSGGSGANVLTF.

The table lists this clonotype with many counts. The V and J genes are TRBV5-1 and TRBJ1-5; no reliable D call. Trimming took 2 bases from V and 5 from J, leaving 23 bases between them. The CDR3 spans 18 residues. Germline values: CDR1 SGHRS, CDR2 YFSETQ. The CDR3 loop reads CASSLIGPPWVRDQPQHF. The CDR3 coding sequence is TGCGCCAGCAGCTTAATTGGGCCCCCCTGGGTCCGGGATCAGCCCCAGCATTTT.

This clonotype was observed many times. V usage is TRBV7-2 and J usage is TRBJ2-7; D is perhaps TRBD2 (5 bases). The length of the CDR3 is 14 residues. The V gene lost 5 bases and the J gene lost 0 bases, with 11 bases spanning the gap. Germline CDR1 and CDR2: SGHTA and FQGNSA. CDR3 in amino acids: CASSVDRDSYEQYF. DNA of the CDR3: TGTGCCAGCAGCGTTGACCGGGACTCCTACGAGCAGTACTTC.

There are many counts of this clonotype. The V call is TRBV20-1, the J call TRBJ1-4, with D maybe TRBD1 (6 bases). The CDR3 is 14 amino acids. In germline, CDR1 is DFQATT, CDR2 SNEGSKA (reference sequence). V lost 5 bases to trimming and J lost 3 bases, with 13 bases between them. CDR3 loop: CSAPTGLSNEKLFF. In DNA form, the CDR3 reads TGCAGTGCTCCTACAGGGCTGTCTAATGAAAAACTGTTTTTT.

This clonotype was picked up many times. The gene calls are TRBV6-5 and TRBJ1-6; 8 nucleotides line up with TRBD1. The CDR3 totals 15 residues. Germline CDR1 MNHEY, CDR2 SVGAGI. Trimming cost V 2 bases and J 7 bases; bases outside gene matches: 4. CDR3 residues: CASSYRTGRNSPLHF. For the CDR3, the DNA is TGTGCCAGCAGTTACCGGACAGGGAGGAATTCACCCCTCCACTTT.

This clonotype was detected many times. The CDR3 nucleotides read TGTGCCAGCAGTTACTCGATGGTACGGGGTGATGGCTACACCTTC. It translates to CASSYSMVRGDGYTF. The chain combines TRBV6-5 with TRBJ1-2; D unclear. The ends were cut back, 0 bases at V and 6 bases at J, with 14 bases in the middle. Germline loops: CDR1 MNHEY, CDR2 SVGAGI. The CDR3 extends over 15 amino acids.

This clonotype was observed many times. The chain uses TRBV20-1 and TRBJ2-7; D is uncertain. V gave up 3 bases and J gave up 0 bases, with 15 bases separating them. Germline values: CDR1 DFQATT, CDR2 SNEGSKA (reference sequence). The CDR3 covers 15 residues. CDR3 nucleotides: TGCAGTGCTAGTTCGCCCAGTGCCAGCTCCTACGAGCAGTACTTC. Translated: CSASSPSASSYEQYF.

There are many counts of this clonotype. The V and J genes are TRBV6-6 and TRBJ2-2; D gene uncertain. Trimming left V 6 bases short and J 2 bases short, with 13 bases between. The CDR3 spans 15 residues. In germline, CDR1 is MNHNY, CDR2 SVGAGI (reference sequence). The CDR3: CASRKTWDNTGELFF. DNA for the CDR3: TGTGCCAGCAGGAAGACGTGGGATAACACCGGGGAGCTGTTTTTT.

This clonotype was recorded many times. The chain has TRBV7-6 and TRBJ2-5; D perhaps matches TRBD2 (7 bases). V was shortened by 3 bases and J by 1 base, with 12 bases between the two germline ends. CDR3 size: 15 residues. The germline V gene has CDR1 SGHVS and CDR2 FNYEAQ. The CDR3 protein is CASSFRGGGQETQYF. For the CDR3, the DNA is TGTGCCAGCAGCTTTAGGGGGGGGGGCCAAGAGACCCAGTACTTC.

This clonotype was recorded many times. V usage is TRBV18 and J usage is TRBJ1-6; tentatively, D is TRBD1 (5 bases). Germline CDR1 and CDR2: KGHSH and LQKENI. The CDR3 is 12 residues long. V lost 5 bases, J lost 8 bases, and 7 bases lay in between. The CDR3 reads CASSAGDSPLHF. CDR3 in DNA: TGTGCCAGCTCAGCGGGGGATTCACCCCTCCACTTT. The variable domain in full, with the rest retrieved from reference TRBV18 and TRBJ1-6, is NAGVMQNPRHLVRRRGQEARLRCSPMKGHSHVYWYRQLPEEGLKFMVYLQKENIIDESGMPKERFSAEFPKEGPSILRIQQVVRGDSAAYFCASSAGDSPLHFGNGTRLTVT.

This clonotype was counted at least ten times. This rearrangement joins TRBV10-3 to TRBJ1-1; maybe TRBD1 (6 bases). Per germline, CDR1 ENHRY and CDR2 SYGVKD. V was shortened by 6 bases and J by 1 base, with 9 bases between the two germline ends. CDR3 length: 13 residues. The CDR3 DNA sequence: TGTGCCATCAGCCACAGGGAGAACACTGAAGCTTTCTTT. As protein: CAISHRENTEAFF.

This clonotype was seen ten or more times. This sequence joins TRBV7-8 and TRBJ2-7; D may be TRBD1 (5 bases). The CDR3 runs 13 residues. The V end was cut by 1 base, the J end by 5 bases, with 9 bases between. Per the germline V gene, CDR1 is SGHVS and CDR2 is FQNEAQ. The CDR3 nucleotides read TGTGCCAGCAGCTTAGTATCAGGGAACGAGCAGTACTTC. Amino acid sequence: CASSLVSGNEQYF.

In its sample, this clonotype was seen many times. The chain joins TRBV7-8 to TRBJ1-4; D is perhaps TRBD1 (5 bases). CDR3 length: 12 amino acids. Trimming removed 5 bases at V and 10 bases at J, with 11 bases between. The germline V gene encodes CDR1 SGHVS and CDR2 FQNEAQ. The CDR3 DNA reads as TGTGCCAGCAGCCTCCGGGGGATAAAACTGTTTTTT. Amino acid sequence: CASSLRGIKLFF.

The chain couples TRBV5-1 to TRBJ2-3; D is undetermined. CDR1 is SGHRS and CDR2 is YFSETQ in the germline V gene. Trimming left V 2 bases short and J 10 bases short, with 8 bases between. The CDR3 extends over 11 amino acids. CDR3 region: CASSFRSSQYF. Written as DNA, the CDR3 is TGCGCCAGCAGCTTTAGGTCTTCGCAGTATTTT.